The 8 T cell receptor beta chains listed next were all sequenced from one sample in a study of shared clonotypes between healthy human individuals. This table comes from immunoSEQ multiplex PCR, and its TCRdb copy is limited to in-frame clones, with some not included. Here the sample spans fewer than 3 million clones, roughly 90% being singletons. Sequenced: naive CD4+ T cells from PBMCs. Regarding subset: CD45RA+ positively selected. These receptors originate from a man between 18 and 35 years old in good health. Some clones in this sample may be carry-over from other donors' samples.

V gene TRBV7-2 combines with J gene TRBJ2-3; D is ambiguous. Looked up from germline, CDR1 is SGHTA and CDR2 is FQGNSA. Between the trimmed V and J ends, which lost 0 bases and 2 bases, there was a span of 6 bases. This CDR3 is 14 amino acids long. The CDR3 region has the DNA TGTGCCAGCAGCTTAGCAGTACCCACAGATACGCAGTATTTT. Translated, it gives CASSLAVPTDTQYF.

The genes are TRBV27 and TRBJ2-7; TRBD2 is a possible D gene (5 bases). The CDR3 totals 16 residues. V lost 6 bases and J lost 1, with 19 bases in between. Germline CDR1 and CDR2: MNHEY and SMNVEV (reference sequence). The CDR3 here is CASSPARGGGSYEQYF. In DNA, the CDR3 is TGTGCCAGCAGCCCTGCTCGAGGCGGAGGTTCCTACGAGCAGTACTTC.

On this clone: Other DNA sequences from this sample encode an identical CDR3 as well. The chain recombines TRBV5-1 with TRBJ2-7, with 8 positions matching TRBD2. Germline trimming cut 1 base from V and 0 bases from J; bases unmatched to any gene: 3. The CDR3 consists of 15 residues. Per germline, CDR1 SGHRS and CDR2 YFSETQ. CDR3 sequence reads: CASSLSSGSSYEQYF. CDR3 DNA: TGCGCCAGCAGCTTGTCCAGCGGGAGCTCCTACGAGCAGTACTTC.

The rearrangement links TRBV6-1 to TRBJ2-3, with 8 bases aligning to TRBD1. The CDR3 length is 15 residues. Per the germline V gene, CDR1 is MNHNS and CDR2 is SASEGT. V trimming: 6 bases; J trimming: 5 bases; junction bases outside the gene matches: 10. The CDR3 sequence: CASRRIRGPVDTQYF. In nucleotides, the CDR3 is TGTGCCAGCAGAAGAATCAGGGGGCCTGTAGATACGCAGTATTTT.

This clone was counted between two and nine times. This chain joins TRBV14 and TRBJ2-1; D not certain. The CDR3 sequence is 15 residues long. With 2 bases removed from V and 7 bases from J, the gap between germline ends came to 15 bases. Germline loops: CDR1 SGHDN, CDR2 FVKESK. Written as DNA, the CDR3 is TGTGCCAGCAGCCAACCAGGCGGCACCCGAAATGAGCAGTTCTTC. Residues: CASSQPGGTRNEQFF.

The chain combines TRBV6-1 with TRBJ2-7; D is unclear. The CDR3 covers 12 residues. The V gene lost 8 bases and the J gene lost 4 bases, with 12 bases spanning the gap. The germline CDR1 and CDR2 sequences are MNHNS and SASEGT. This CDR3 is CASGRIQYEQYF. DNA of the CDR3: TGTGCCAGCGGGCGGATTCAATACGAGCAGTACTTC.

Written as DNA, the CDR3 is TGTGCCAGCAGCTTAACTGGGACTAGCGGGAGCGGTGCAGATACGCAGTATTTT. This codes for CASSLTGTSGSGADTQYF. The rearrangement links TRBV7-3 to TRBJ2-3; 14 bases are shared with TRBD2. Per the germline V gene, CDR1 is SGHTA and CDR2 is FQGTGA. CDR3 length equals 18 residues. The V segment lost 0 bases and the J segment 4 bases; nucleotides outside the gene matches: 6.

A note on this clone: The sample has other DNA sequences that encode this CDR3 too. This rearrangement joins TRBV28 to TRBJ1-3; D remains unclear. The V and J ends lost 3 bases and 4 bases respectively, with 10 bases between them. The CDR3 totals 14 residues. The germline gives CDR1 MDHEN, CDR2 SYDVKM. CDR3 amino acids: CASSFPRAGNTIYF. The CDR3 region has the DNA TGTGCCAGCAGTTTCCCAAGGGCAGGAAACACCATATATTTT. The variable domain in full, completed from reference TRBV28 and TRBJ1-3, reads DVKVTQSSRYLVKRTGEKVFLECVQDMDHENMFWYRQDPGLGLRLIYFSYDVKMKEKGDIPEGYSVSREKKERFSLILESASTNQTSMYLCASSFPRAGNTIYFGEGSWLTVV.